The 19 T cell receptor beta chains below come from one sample, sequenced in a study of PD-1 blockade in classical Hodgkin lymphoma. Measured with immunoSEQ multiplex PCR; TCRdb has only the in-frame clones, and not every one. In the table there are about 21,000 clones, about 94% of which are singletons. Time point in this sample: newly diagnosed, previously untreated cHL patient sample. Specimen: peripheral blood mononuclear cells (PBMCs). Receptors originate from a human donor with classical Hodgkin lymphoma.

V and J are TRBV10-3 and TRBJ1-5, with D possibly being TRBD1 (6 bases). The germline V gene encodes CDR1 ENHRY and CDR2 SYGVKD. The CDR3 has 15 amino acids. Trimming removed 6 bases at V and 4 bases at J, with 16 bases between. CDR3 DNA sequence: TGTGCCATCAGCCCGGGGGGGGCGCGTAATCAGCCCCAGCATTTT. It encodes CAISPGGARNQPQHF.

This clone was seen a single time. The chain carries TRBV19 and TRBJ2-7; the D gene could be TRBD1 or TRBD2 (6 bases each). Germline lookup yields CDR1 LNHDA and CDR2 SQIVND (reference sequence). The V and J ends lost 5 bases and 3 bases respectively, with 14 bases between them. CDR3 length: 14 amino acids. CDR3 nucleotides: TGTGCCAGTAGTCTAGGGGGGCAAAACTACGAGCAGTACTTC. Translating it yields CASSLGGQNYEQYF. Supplemented by reference TRBV19 and TRBJ2-7, the full variable domain reads DGGITQSPKYLFRKEGQNVTLSCEQNLNHDAMYWYRQDPGQGLRLIYYSQIVNDFQKGDIAEGYSVSREKKESFPLTVTSAQKNPTAFYLCASSLGGQNYEQYFGPGTRLTVT.

This clone was recorded only once. The CDR3 sequence is CASSATGTSPEAFF. CDR3 bases: TGCGCCAGCAGCGCAACCGGGACAAGCCCTGAAGCTTTCTTT. The rearrangement uses TRBV5-1 and TRBJ1-1; D is perhaps TRBD1 (6 bases). This CDR3 is built from 14 residues. V lost 4 bases, J lost 6 bases, and 16 bases lay in between. Germline values: CDR1 SGHRS, CDR2 YFSETQ.

The chain couples TRBV4-3 to TRBJ2-1; D is uncertain. CDR1 and CDR2 from the germline V gene are LGHNA and YSLEER. Trimming took off 4 bases at V and 0 bases at J, with 10 bases between the two ends. The CDR3 covers 15 residues. Here the CDR3 reads CASSRGLSSYNEQFF. CDR3 in DNA: TGCGCCAGCAGCCGAGGCCTGAGCTCCTACAATGAGCAGTTCTTC.

V is TRBV28 and J is TRBJ1-1; 8 nucleotides line up with TRBD1. J gave up 0 bases and V 6 bases, and 12 bases lay outside the gene matches. Per germline, CDR1 MDHEN and CDR2 SYDVKM. This CDR3 has 17 residues. Written as DNA, the CDR3 is TGTGCCAGCAGACTAACCGGACAGGGAGCCATGAACACTGAAGCTTTCTTT. Its translation is CASRLTGQGAMNTEAFF. The full variable domain, rest sourced from reference TRBV28 and TRBJ1-1, is DVKVTQSSRYLVKRTGEKVFLECVQDMDHENMFWYRQDPGLGLRLIYFSYDVKMKEKGDIPEGYSVSREKKERFSLILESASTNQTSMYLCASRLTGQGAMNTEAFFGQGTRLTVV.

This sequence joins TRBV27 and TRBJ2-3; D tentatively reads TRBD1 or TRBD2 (6 bases each). V lost 0 bases to trimming and J lost 7 bases, with 14 bases between them. CDR1 and CDR2 (germline): MNHEY, SMNVEV (reference sequence). The CDR3 has 15 residues. The CDR3 protein is CASSLSRGGQNTQYF. Written as DNA, the CDR3 is TGTGCCAGCAGTTTATCGAGAGGGGGGCAGAATACGCAGTATTTT.

This clone was observed a single time. This chain links TRBV6-5 with TRBJ2-3; D is unclear. The CDR3 has 14 amino acids. Germline CDR1 MNHEY, CDR2 SVGAGI. With 4 bases removed from V and 11 bases from J, the gap between germline ends came to 19 bases. CDR3 DNA sequence: TGTGCCAGCAGTTTATCCCCGTCCATTTCCAGGCAGTATTTT. Amino acid sequence: CASSLSPSISRQYF.

CDR3 amino acids: CSARTNEKLFF. In DNA, the CDR3 is TGCAGTGCTAGGACTAATGAAAAACTGTTTTTT. The chain couples TRBV20-1 to TRBJ1-4, with D unclear. Germline CDR1 is DFQATT and CDR2 is SNEGSKA (reference sequence). V lost 3 bases to trimming and J lost 2 bases, with 1 base between them. The CDR3 totals 11 residues.

The rearrangement joins TRBV7-8 to TRBJ1-2; 7 positions match TRBD1. This CDR3 contains 14 residues. The J segment lost 4 bases and the V segment lost 4 bases, leaving 6 bases of the junction unmatched. CDR1 and CDR2 from the germline V gene are SGHVS and FQNEAQ. The CDR3 DNA is TGTGCCAGCAGCTCTACAGGGGTGGCCTATGGCTACACCTTC. This gives the protein CASSSTGVAYGYTF.

The chain recombines TRBV10-2 with TRBJ1-1; tentative D call: TRBD1 (5 bases). With 8 bases removed from V and 4 bases from J, the gap between germline ends came to 8 bases. CDR1 and CDR2 from the germline V gene are WSHSY and SAAADI. The CDR3 sequence is 11 residues long. The DNA of the CDR3 is TGCGCCAGCGGGGGGGGCACTGAAGCTTTCTTT. It specifies CASGGGTEAFF.

This rearrangement joins TRBV19 to TRBJ2-5; D is possibly TRBD1 (6 bases). This CDR3 region has 13 residues. Per the germline V gene, CDR1 is LNHDA and CDR2 is SQIVND (reference sequence). Trimming removed 4 bases at V and 3 bases at J, with 9 bases between. CDR3 in amino acids: CASSKQGKETQYF. In DNA form, the CDR3 reads TGTGCCAGTAGTAAACAGGGAAAAGAGACCCAGTACTTC.

This chain links TRBV7-6 with TRBJ1-1; D unclear. The CDR3 covers 16 residues. Germline assignment: CDR1 SGHVS and CDR2 FNYEAQ. With 5 bases removed from V and 8 bases from J, the gap between germline ends came to 24 bases. In DNA, the CDR3 is TGTGCCAGCAGCGCCGCCGGGCCGGGAGGGCCTGACGAAGCTTTCTTT. It translates to CASSAAGPGGPDEAFF.

The V and J genes are TRBV6-6 and TRBJ2-7, with TRBD2 identical over 7 bases. Trimming took 6 bases from V and 6 from J; bases not matched to a gene: 8. Looked up from germline, CDR1 is MNHNY and CDR2 is SVGAGI (reference sequence). This CDR3 has 13 residues. Here the CDR3 reads CASRPGGFSEQYF. The DNA of the CDR3 is TGTGCCAGCAGACCCGGGGGGTTCTCCGAGCAGTACTTC.

The chain carries TRBV10-2 and TRBJ2-7; TRBD1 is a possible D gene (5 bases). Germline CDR1 reads WSHSY; CDR2 reads SAAADI. V dropped 3 bases and J dropped 2 bases, with 8 bases sitting between them. This CDR3 has 13 amino acids. The CDR3 DNA reads as TGCGCCAGCAGTGAATTCAGGGCCTACGAGCAGTACTTC. Protein sequence: CASSEFRAYEQYF.

CDR3 loop: CASSLEVRSSSYNEQFF. CDR3 nucleotides: TGCGCCAGCAGCTTGGAGGTCAGGTCGAGCTCCTACAATGAGCAGTTCTTC. V is TRBV5-1 and J is TRBJ2-1; D is undetermined. The CDR3 is 17 amino acids. The ends were cut back, 0 bases at V and 0 bases at J, with 13 bases in the middle. Looked up from germline, CDR1 is SGHRS and CDR2 is YFSETQ.

This clone was observed a few times. The rearrangement uses TRBV18 and TRBJ1-5, with D unclear. Germline-derived CDR1 and CDR2 are KGHSH and LQKENI. The CDR3 loop spans 14 amino acids. Trimming shortened V by 2 bases and J by 5 bases, and 10 bases separated the two germline ends. The CDR3 region is CASSPGHTDQPQHF. Written as DNA, the CDR3 is TGTGCCAGCTCACCAGGTCATACGGATCAGCCCCAGCATTTT.

This clone has only a few counts. The chain combines TRBV28 with TRBJ2-3; D not certain. Germline V CDR1 and CDR2: MDHEN, SYDVKM. CDR3 length: 14 amino acids. V lost 8 bases, J lost 6 bases, and 18 bases lay in between. CDR3 DNA: TGTGCCAGCCGAACGTCGAACGGGTTTGATACGCAGTATTTT. Protein sequence: CASRTSNGFDTQYF.

V is TRBV15 and J is TRBJ2-3; possibly TRBD1 or TRBD2 for D (5 bases each). Looked up from germline, CDR1 is LNHNV and CDR2 is YYDKDF (reference sequence). V lost 4 bases, J lost 0 bases, and 11 bases lay in between. The CDR3 is made up of 15 amino acids. CDR3 nucleotides: TGTGCCACCAGCAACCGGGACCAAAGCACAGATACGCAGTATTTT. It translates to CATSNRDQSTDTQYF.

The genes are TRBV6-6 and TRBJ1-2; D possibly corresponds to TRBD1 (5 bases). This CDR3 contains 15 residues. V was clipped by 7 bases and J by 5 bases, with 20 bases between them. Germline lookup yields CDR1 MNHNY and CDR2 SVGAGI (reference sequence). The CDR3, as DNA: TGTGCCAGCACCCCATGGGGGGGTAGGCGGTATGGCTACACCTTC. It codes for CASTPWGGRRYGYTF.